Described below is a single T cell receptor (beta chain) sequence and its context. Its antigen is unidentified. TCRdb's table, derived via immunoSEQ multiplex PCR, lists solely in-frame clones and lacks some. The sample holds more than 40,000 clones, 73% seen once. This specimen belongs to a study of radiotherapy plus CTLA-4 blockade in lung cancer. Study-level information: The study recorded objective responses in 18% of patients and disease control in under 35%. Points from the study as a whole: After radiotherapy and ipilimumab, tumor-derived clones expanded in peripheral blood. Reports identified early blood T cell clone dynamics, with interferon-beta, as the best response predictor.

V was cut by 5 bases and J by 1 base, with 14 bases left in between. This CDR3 has 15 residues. Germline CDR1 SGHTA, CDR2 FQGNSA. The rearrangement links TRBV7-2 to TRBJ1-1; D not resolved. Sample: peripheral blood, taken from a patient treated with radiotherapy plus ipilimumab. This TCR derives from a human donor with non-small cell lung cancer who had a complete response to radiotherapy plus ipilimumab. CDR3 nucleotide sequence: TGTGCCAGCAGCCTCGGGAGACGGGAGAACACTGAAGCTTTCTTT. The encoded protein is CASSLGRRENTEAFF. Supplemented by reference TRBV7-2 and TRBJ1-1, the full variable domain reads GAGVSQSPSNKVTEKGKDVELRCDPISGHTALYWYRQSLGQGLEFLIYFQGNSAPDKSGLPSDRFSAERTGGSVSTLTIQRTQQEDSAVYLCASSLGRRENTEAFFGQGTRLTVV.